The T cell receptor beta chain described here comes from a study of blood T cell repertoires in COVID-19. On the study more broadly: Donors in the United States, Italy and Spain gave samples during acute or convalescent COVID-19. Sources were T cells, B-cell-depleted T cells, or PBMCs; the material itself was cDNA or gDNA.

CDR3 size: 19 residues. Trimming removed 4 bases at V and 0 bases at J, with 20 bases between. Looked up from germline, CDR1 is SGHNT and CDR2 is YYREEE (reference sequence). Per the study methods: For nucleated cells, counts were estimated from reference gene primer amplification. TCRdb's table, derived via immunoSEQ multiplex PCR, lists solely in-frame clones and lacks some. The V and J calls and clone size are taken from that table; D and trimming were inferred from the DNA. The sample has about 20,000 clones, 86% seen once. Sequencing was carried out using peripheral blood. The TCR comes from a man aged 50 to 59 with active COVID-19. V usage is TRBV5-4 and J usage is TRBJ2-6; tentative D call: TRBD1 (5 bases). The CDR3 DNA is TGTGCCAGCAGCGCCCTTGTGGGGCGAATTCCCTCTGGGGCCAACGTCCTGACTTTC. Translating it yields CASSALVGRIPSGANVLTF.